Given below is one T cell receptor (beta chain) in context. These data come from a study of blood T cell repertoires in COVID-19. In the study overall: COVID-19 samples, acute and convalescent, were from the United States, Italy and Spain.

Measured with immunoSEQ multiplex PCR; TCRdb has only the in-frame clones, and not every one. The sample lists more than 90,000 clones, 82% occurring once. Looked up from germline, CDR1 is LGHNA and CDR2 is YSLEER. The V gene lost 0 bases and the J gene lost 4 bases, with 12 bases spanning the gap. This CDR3 spans 15 amino acids. The V call is TRBV4-3, the J call TRBJ1-1, with D hard to call. What was sequenced was peripheral blood. The source is a man at least 80 years old with acute or convalescent COVID-19. CDR3 sequence: CASSQDSIYGTEAFF. The CDR3, as DNA: TGCGCCAGCAGCCAAGATTCGATTTACGGCACTGAAGCTTTCTTT.